Sequencing of this T cell receptor beta chain was carried out in a study of cytomegalovirus exposure and HLA in healthy donors. Of note for this clone: The antigen remains unidentified.

13 Jbeta primers and 60 Vbeta primers were used for the PCR. This table comes from immunoSEQ multiplex PCR, and its TCRdb copy is limited to in-frame clones, with some not included. Of hundreds of thousands of clones listed, roughly two thirds are singletons. Broader study findings: Productive rates of about 87% or about 30% were seen for most TCR beta V segments in an earlier analysis. Later, TCR association rates were found to vary by HLA locus, highest for DRB1 and lowest for HLA-C.

Donors had nominal health at sampling but likely had unrecorded immune exposures. Germline V gene lookup returns CDR1 MDHEN and CDR2 SYDVKM. The CDR3 totals 17 residues. Trimming shortened V by 3 bases and J by 0 bases, and 17 bases separated the two germline ends. The rearrangement uses TRBV28 and TRBJ1-2; tentatively, D is TRBD1 (6 bases). The clonotype comes from a female donor in good health and CMV-seronegative. Specimen: PBMCs. CDR3 sequence reads: CASSLYGGAEANYGYTF. The CDR3, as DNA: TGTGCCAGCAGTTTGTATGGGGGCGCGGAGGCTAACTATGGCTACACCTTC.